These 13 T cell receptor beta chains were all obtained from the same sample, sequenced in a study of vaccination effects on CD4 cells after COVID-19. The data were produced by immunoSEQ multiplex PCR, yet TCRdb's version contains in-frame clones alone and is incomplete. In the table there are 70,000 to 95,000 clones, roughly 73% of which are singletons. Antigen-specific CD4+ T cells were expanded (with viral peptide pools) by the ViraFEST assay ahead of sequencing. Investigators separated out CD4+ T cells once around 9 days of culture had passed. Each participant received a vaccine that was either BNT162b2 or mRNA-1273, given as two doses. Antigen specificity for these receptors is unknown. Sequenced here: CD4+ T cells from PBMCs cultured with HCoV-OC43 spike peptides, sampled after COVID-19 vaccination. Noted subset: HCoV-OC43 spike overlapping peptide pool stimulation. These receptors were collected from a human donor who received a COVID-19 vaccine.

This chain uses TRBV5-8 with TRBJ1-6, with 9 nucleotides matching TRBD1. Germline trimming cut 1 base from V and 10 bases from J; bases unmatched to any gene: 6. The length of the CDR3 is 15 residues. Germline V gene data show CDR1 as SGHTS and CDR2 as YDEGEE. The CDR3 loop is CASSLLGTGRSPLHF. CDR3 DNA: TGTGCCAGCAGCTTGCTTGGGACAGGGAGATCACCCCTCCACTTT.

The CDR3 protein is CASSTRSGTGGHFNYGYTF. The CDR3 coding sequence is TGTGCCAGCAGTACCCGCTCCGGGACAGGGGGCCACTTTAACTATGGCTACACCTTC. The genes are TRBV27 and TRBJ1-2, with 12 nucleotides matching TRBD1. The CDR3 runs to 19 residues. V lost 5 bases to trimming and J lost 1 base; unmatched junction nucleotides: 14. CDR1 is MNHEY and CDR2 is SMNVEV in the germline V gene (reference sequence).

The chain recombines TRBV30 with TRBJ2-1, with TRBD2 matching 10 bases. The CDR3 is made up of 14 amino acids. Germline V gene sequence: CDR1 GTSNPN, CDR2 SVGIG (reference sequence). Germline trimming cut 5 bases from V and 4 bases from J; bases unmatched to any gene: 5. In DNA, the CDR3 is TGTGCCTGGGGTATAGCGGGGGGATACAATGAGCAGTTCTTC. The encoded protein is CAWGIAGGYNEQFF.

The chain carries TRBV19 and TRBJ2-1; 9 bases agree with TRBD1. In germline, CDR1 is LNHDA, CDR2 SQIVND (reference sequence). This CDR3 has 14 residues. V lost 5 bases to trimming and J lost 8 bases; unmatched junction nucleotides: 7. CDR3 protein: CASSRGQGLDEQFF. CDR3 nucleotides: TGTGCCAGTAGTCGGGGACAGGGCTTGGATGAGCAGTTCTTC.

This rearrangement joins TRBV3-1 (or the pseudogene TRBV3-2) to TRBJ2-5; a possible D gene is TRBD2 (5 bases). The CDR3 runs 15 residues. V was shortened by 1 base and J by 5 bases, with 14 bases between the two germline ends. Germline V gene sequence: CDR1 LGHDT, CDR2 YNNKEL (reference sequence). CDR3 sequence: CASSQGPVERETQYF. In DNA form, the CDR3 reads TGTGCCAGCAGCCAAGGCCCGGTCGAGCGGGAGACCCAGTACTTC.

The chain carries TRBV14 and TRBJ1-4; 8 bases agree with TRBD1. The CDR3 consists of 15 residues. The germline V gene has CDR1 SGHDN and CDR2 FVKESK. V shed 0 bases and J 8 bases; nucleotides not matched to a gene: 5. CDR3 nucleotide sequence: TGTGCCAGCAGCCAAGAGGACAGGGTAAGGGAAAAACTGTTTTTT. It encodes CASSQEDRVREKLFF. Full variable domain (rest looked up from reference TRBV14 and TRBJ1-4): EAGVTQFPSHSVIEKGQTVTLRCDPISGHDNLYWYRRVMGKEIKFLLHFVKESKQDESGMPNNRFLAERTGGTYSTLKVQPAELEDSGVYFCASSQEDRVREKLFFGSGTQLSVL.

The chain joins TRBV6-5 to TRBJ1-1, with D possibly matching TRBD1 (6 bases). CDR1 is MNHEY and CDR2 is SVGAGI in the germline V gene. V gave up 7 bases and J gave up 11 bases, with 20 bases separating them. This CDR3 is 13 amino acids long. The CDR3 is CASTKQGGSTAFF. For the CDR3, the DNA is TGTGCCAGCACTAAACAGGGAGGTTCGACGGCTTTCTTT.

This clone was recorded a few times. V usage is TRBV6-5 and J usage is TRBJ2-5; D is unresolved. Germline CDR1 is MNHEY and CDR2 is SVGAGI. V was trimmed by 0 bases and J by 7 bases, leaving 18 bases between them. This CDR3 is built from 16 residues. The DNA of the CDR3 is TGTGCCAGCAGTTACTCGAGTGCGCGTAAACCTGGGACCCAGTACTTC. This sequence encodes CASSYSSARKPGTQYF.

V gene TRBV12-5 combines with J gene TRBJ1-2, with TRBD1 matching 7 bases. This CDR3 has 15 amino acids. The J segment lost 4 bases and the V segment lost 2 bases, leaving 7 bases of the junction unmatched. Germline V lookup: CDR1 LGHNT, CDR2 FRNRAP. The CDR3 sequence is CASGLPNRGSYGYTF. The CDR3 nucleotides read TGTGCTAGTGGTTTGCCCAACAGGGGAAGCTATGGCTACACCTTC.

CDR3 bases: TGTGCCATCAGTGAGTCGACAGGGGAAAGAGATACGCAGTATTTT. Its protein product is CAISESTGERDTQYF. This sequence joins TRBV10-3 and TRBJ2-3; TRBD1 agrees at 8 bases. Germline-derived CDR1 and CDR2 are ENHRY and SYGVKD. CDR3 length: 15 residues. V lost 0 bases to trimming and J lost 5 bases; unmatched junction nucleotides: 4.

The CDR3: CASTSGANVLTF. In DNA form, the CDR3 reads TGTGCCAGCACATCTGGGGCCAACGTCCTGACTTTC. The gene calls are TRBV9 and TRBJ2-6; D not certain. The CDR3 runs 12 residues. In germline, CDR1 is SGDLS, CDR2 YYNGEE. V lost 6 bases and J 1 base, leaving 2 bases between the germline ends.

The chain has TRBV5-1 and TRBJ2-7, with D maybe TRBD2 (5 bases). This CDR3 contains 14 residues. Trimming cost V 0 bases and J 1 base, with 8 bases left between them. CDR1 is SGHRS and CDR2 is YFSETQ in the germline V gene. This CDR3 reads CASSLGRESYEQYV. The CDR3 DNA reads as TGCGCCAGCAGCTTGGGAAGGGAGTCCTACGAGCAGTACGTC.

CDR3 amino acids: CASRGGVWGTEAFF. DNA of the CDR3: TGTGCCAGCAGGGGGGGGGTCTGGGGCACTGAAGCTTTCTTT. The chain is built from TRBV28 and TRBJ1-1, with a possible D match to TRBD1 (5 bases). The V gene's germline CDR1 is MDHEN and CDR2 SYDVKM. CDR3 size: 14 residues. V lost 6 bases and J 4 bases, leaving 15 bases between the germline ends.